These 17 T cell receptor beta chains came from one sample sequenced in a study of identical twins. TCRdb ran MiXCR on the 5' RACE reads and lists one entry per CDR3 protein. The sample contains about 890,000 distinct CDR3 sequences, 12% of which appear only once. The sample also formed part of further work on yellow fever vaccine responses in identical twins.

The sample taken for sequencing was PBMCs. These receptors all come from a woman under 30 in good health.

The V gene is TRBV11-2, the J gene TRBJ2-5, with D maybe TRBD2 (6 bases). The length of the CDR3 is 15 residues. Trimming stripped 1 base from V and 0 bases from J, with 9 bases between. The germline V gene encodes CDR1 SGHAT and CDR2 FQNNGV. The CDR3 region is CASSLVWDYQETQYF. The CDR3 DNA reads as TGTGCCAGCAGCTTAGTATGGGACTACCAAGAGACCCAGTACTTC.

V and J are TRBV7-7 and TRBJ2-1; 11 nucleotides align to TRBD2. The length of the CDR3 is 16 residues. J lost 7 bases, V lost 5 bases, and 10 bases had no gene match. Germline loops: CDR1 SSHAT, CDR2 FNYEAQ (reference sequence). The CDR3 is CASSPYLAGGQNEQFF. The CDR3 DNA follows: TGTGCCAGCAGCCCGTACCTAGCGGGAGGACAAAATGAGCAGTTCTTC.

V usage is TRBV29-1 and J usage is TRBJ1-5, with D hard to call. Per the germline V gene, CDR1 is SQVTM and CDR2 is ANQGSEA. The CDR3 covers 12 residues. Trimming stripped 6 bases from V and 0 bases from J, with 6 bases between. Here the CDR3 DNA reads TGCAGCGTCGCGAATAGCAATCAGCCCCAGCATTTT. This gives the protein CSVANSNQPQHF.

The chain uses TRBV7-6 and TRBJ2-3; D is unresolved. From germline, CDR1 is SGHVS and CDR2 FNYEAQ. CDR3 size: 15 residues. V was clipped by 5 bases and J by 0 bases, with 12 bases between them. CDR3 residues: CASSIRPSSTDTQYF. Written as DNA, the CDR3 is TGTGCCAGCAGCATCCGCCCGTCTAGCACAGATACGCAGTATTTT. The whole variable domain, remainder taken from reference TRBV7-6 and TRBJ2-3, is GAGVSQSPRYKVTKRGQDVALRCDPISGHVSLYWYRQALGQGPEFLTYFNYEAQQDKSGLPNDRFSAERPEGSISTLTIQRTEQRDSAMYRCASSIRPSSTDTQYFGPGTRLTVL.

The genes are TRBV7-9 and TRBJ2-4; 10 nucleotides agree with TRBD2. Germline V gene lookup returns CDR1 SEHNR and CDR2 FQNEAQ (reference sequence). The junction had 13 bases not matched to a gene; V was cut back by 2 bases and J by 9 bases. This CDR3 comprises 17 residues. The CDR3 is CASSLRTRAGGPVIQYF. CDR3 coding DNA: TGTGCCAGCAGCTTACGGACGAGAGCGGGAGGGCCAGTCATTCAGTACTTC.

The rearrangement uses TRBV20-1 and TRBJ2-1; D remains unclear. The CDR3 is 11 residues long. V lost 6 bases and J lost 9, with 12 bases in between. Looked up from germline, CDR1 is DFQATT and CDR2 is SNEGSKA (reference sequence). The CDR3 DNA reads as TGCAGTGCCCTGCGAAACACTGAGCAGTTCTTC. It translates to CSALRNTEQFF.

The chain uses TRBV20-1 and TRBJ2-2, with 9 bases identical to TRBD2. CDR1 and CDR2 (germline): DFQATT, SNEGSKA (reference sequence). Trimming at V came to 4 bases and at J to 7 bases, leaving 7 bases not matched to a gene. The CDR3 runs to 14 residues. The CDR3 DNA sequence: TGCAGTGCTACGGTCGGGACTAGCTGCGGGGAGCTGTTTTTT. It codes for CSATVGTSCGELFF.

The V call is TRBV7-2, the J call TRBJ2-5; 10 bases agree with TRBD2. The CDR3 contains 17 residues. Germline loops: CDR1 SGHTA, CDR2 FQGNSA. The J segment lost 5 bases and the V segment lost 6 bases, leaving 15 bases of the junction unmatched. Here the CDR3 DNA reads TGTGCCAGCAGAAAAATAGCGGTGGGACTAGCGTCGGAGACCCAGTACTTC. Translated, it gives CASRKIAVGLASETQYF.

The chain uses TRBV5-1 and TRBJ2-3; 7 bases align to TRBD1. The CDR3 sequence is 14 residues long. Germline CDR1 is SGHRS and CDR2 is YFSETQ. The ends lost 4 bases at V and 2 bases at J; junction bases unmatched: 4. CDR3 coding DNA: TGCGCCAGCAGCATGGGGACAGCCACAGATACGCAGTATTTT. It translates to CASSMGTATDTQYF.

This clonotype has a handful of counts. CDR3 sequence: CAIKKTGTDTQYF. Written as DNA, the CDR3 is TGTGCCATCAAGAAAACAGGGACCGATACGCAGTATTTT. This sequence joins TRBV10-3 and TRBJ2-3, with D possibly matching TRBD1 (6 bases). The CDR3 is 13 amino acids. CDR1 ENHRY and CDR2 SYGVKD come from the germline V gene. V gave up 7 bases and J gave up 6 bases, with 14 bases separating them.

This clonotype was recorded a few times. The chain combines TRBV20-1 with TRBJ2-1, with D possibly being TRBD2 (6 bases). The CDR3 extends over 15 amino acids. V lost 3 bases, J lost 7 bases, and 19 bases lay in between. Germline loops: CDR1 DFQATT, CDR2 SNEGSKA (reference sequence). CDR3: CSASGGSYRENEQFF. CDR3 DNA sequence: TGCAGTGCTAGTGGGGGGAGCTATCGGGAGAATGAGCAGTTCTTC.

This clonotype was observed a handful of times. The rearrangement links TRBV20-1 to TRBJ2-5, with D perhaps matching TRBD1 or TRBD2 (5 bases each). CDR3 length equals 16 residues. The germline CDR1 and CDR2 sequences are DFQATT and SNEGSKA (reference sequence). V was shortened by 0 bases and J by 0 bases, with 14 bases between the two germline ends. CDR3 residues: CSAREEGRLNQETQYF. The DNA for the CDR3 is TGCAGTGCTAGAGAAGAGGGGCGGCTTAACCAAGAGACCCAGTACTTC.

The chain links TRBV5-1 to TRBJ2-5; 10 bases line up with TRBD2. This CDR3 is built from 17 residues. Trimming cost V 3 bases and J 0 bases; bases outside gene matches: 8. Germline CDR1 and CDR2: SGHRS and YFSETQ. The CDR3 protein is CASSSLFGLADQETQYF. The CDR3 DNA reads TGCGCCAGCAGCTCTCTATTCGGACTAGCGGACCAAGAGACCCAGTACTTC.

This chain links TRBV20-1 with TRBJ1-1; 7 bases agree with TRBD1. The CDR3 loop spans 14 amino acids. CDR1 DFQATT and CDR2 SNEGSKA come from the germline V gene (reference sequence). After removal of 1 base from V and 1 base from J, the junction contained 3 bases not matched to a gene. The DNA of the CDR3 is TGCAGTGCTAGAGTCGGGACAGCGAACACTGAAGCTTTCTTT. It yields the protein CSARVGTANTEAFF.

This clonotype was observed a handful of times. The chain has TRBV7-9 and TRBJ1-4; D is ambiguous. This CDR3 is built from 15 residues. Trimming left V 0 bases short and J 4 bases short, with 9 bases between. Germline V CDR1 and CDR2: SEHNR, FQNEAQ (reference sequence). This chain's CDR3 is CASSLAFSNNEKLFF. The CDR3 DNA reads as TGTGCCAGCAGCTTAGCGTTCAGCAATAATGAAAAACTGTTTTTT.

The rearrangement uses TRBV6-2 or TRBV6-3 and TRBJ1-2; D is possibly TRBD1 (5 bases). Germline assignment: CDR1 MNHEY and CDR2 SVGEGT. Trimming took off 7 bases at V and 5 bases at J, with 14 bases between the two ends. This CDR3 is built from 13 residues. The CDR3, as DNA: TGTGCCAGCACGAGGGACGGGTTTTATGGCTACACCTTC. This encodes CASTRDGFYGYTF.

This clonotype was observed many times. CDR3 region: CASSHGAGPFSDTQYF. The CDR3 DNA is TGTGCCAGCAGTCATGGGGCTGGCCCCTTCTCAGATACGCAGTATTTT. The J gene is TRBJ2-3, the V gene TRBV2, with D possibly matching TRBD1 (5 bases). CDR1 and CDR2 from the germline V gene are SNHLY and FYNNEI. The CDR3 contains 16 residues. V was shortened by 5 bases and J by 4 bases, with 19 bases between the two germline ends.